These 10 T cell receptor beta chains came from one sample sequenced in a study of T cells after yellow fever vaccination. TCRdb ran MiXCR on the 5' RACE reads and lists one entry per CDR3 protein. The table lists some 400,000 distinct CDR3 sequences, 6.2% of them singletons. This sample comprised PBMCs, obtained 5 days after the yellow fever booster vaccination. The receptors originated from a man aged 25 to 40 who received the YFV17D yellow fever vaccine.

As for this clonotype: A much more abundant neighbour one base away suggests this may be a read error. The chain carries TRBV7-2 and TRBJ2-3; D unresolved. The V gene lost 3 bases and the J gene lost 0 bases, with 4 bases spanning the gap. The CDR3 is made up of 13 amino acids. Germline V lookup: CDR1 SGHTA, CDR2 FQGNSA. The CDR3 spells CASSFESTDTQYF. Written as DNA, the CDR3 is TGTGCCAGCAGCTTCGAGAGCACAGATACGCAGTATTTT.

With respect to this clonotype: A much larger clone lies a single base off, so this may be a read error. J is TRBJ1-1 and V is TRBV4-3; D unclear. The CDR3 consists of 15 residues. CDR1 is LGHNA, CDR2 YSLEER, per germline. The CDR3 sequence is CASSEVWQSNTESFF. The CDR3 nucleotides read TGCGCCAGTTCGGAAGTTTGGCAGTCGAACACTGAATCTTTCTTT.

V gene TRBV6-5 combines with J gene TRBJ1-2, with D possibly being TRBD1 (6 bases). V shed 0 bases and J shed 4 bases, with 24 bases lying between them. The CDR3 totals 19 residues. The germline V gene encodes CDR1 MNHEY and CDR2 SVGAGI. The CDR3, as DNA: TGTGCCAGCAGTTACTCGAGATGGTCAGGGGTTGGATCTTTCTATGGCTACACCTTC. It specifies CASSYSRWSGVGSFYGYTF.

This clonotype has more than one count but fewer than ten. The chain recombines TRBV28 with TRBJ2-7; D is perhaps TRBD2 (7 bases). The CDR3 totals 14 residues. Germline CDR1 and CDR2: MDHEN and SYDVKM. V was pared by 6 bases and J by 3 bases, with 15 bases between. CDR3 bases: TGTGCCAGCAGGTCCCACAGGGAGGGCTACGAGCAGTACTTC. Residues: CASRSHREGYEQYF.

The chain carries TRBV20-1 and TRBJ2-7; TRBD2 agrees at 8 bases. The CDR3 consists of 15 residues. The germline V gene has CDR1 DFQATT and CDR2 SNEGSKA (reference sequence). V lost 4 bases, J lost 2 bases, and 10 bases stayed unmatched. CDR3 region: CSATGVSGTPYEQYF. The CDR3 DNA sequence: TGCAGTGCTACAGGGGTTAGCGGGACCCCCTACGAGCAGTACTTC.

This clonotype was counted many times. The chain links TRBV7-9 to TRBJ2-5; the D is unclear. Germline values: CDR1 SEHNR, CDR2 FQNEAQ (reference sequence). CDR3 size: 12 residues. The V and J ends lost 3 bases and 4 bases respectively, with 6 bases between them. The CDR3 DNA sequence: TGTGCCAGCAGCTTCACTCGAGAGACCCAGTACTTC. Its translation is CASSFTRETQYF.

V gene TRBV5-6 combines with J gene TRBJ2-1; tentatively, D is TRBD2 (7 bases). The CDR3 is 13 residues long. The germline V gene has CDR1 SGHDT and CDR2 YYEEEE. The ends were cut back, 5 bases at V and 13 bases at J, with 19 bases in the middle. The CDR3: CASRGRGRDNQFF. CDR3 sequence (DNA): TGTGCCAGCAGAGGGAGGGGCAGGGACAATCAGTTCTTC.

This clonotype appeared many times. The chain carries TRBV29-1 and TRBJ2-1, with 7 bases that match TRBD1. Germline CDR1 reads SQVTM; CDR2 reads ANQGSEA. V was pared by 4 bases and J by 7 bases, with 13 bases of the junction left unmatched. The CDR3 contains 15 residues. DNA for the CDR3: TGCAGCGTTGTTCGTGCAGGGGGTAATATTAATGAGCAGTTCTTC. Its protein product is CSVVRAGGNINEQFF.

This clonotype was found a few times. The V call is TRBV4-2, the J call TRBJ2-1, with no clear D. The germline V gene has CDR1 LGHNA and CDR2 YNFKEQ. The CDR3 covers 16 residues. The V end lost 0 bases, the J end lost 6 bases, and 15 bases lay between the germline ends. The CDR3 loop is CASSQDVVNPRNEQFF. DNA of the CDR3: TGTGCCAGCAGCCAAGATGTGGTGAACCCGCGCAATGAGCAGTTCTTC.

The rearrangement uses TRBV30 and TRBJ1-1; no clear D gene. Germline assignment: CDR1 GTSNPN and CDR2 SVGIG (reference sequence). V was trimmed by 4 bases and J by 4 bases, leaving 16 bases between them. The CDR3 totals 14 residues. The CDR3: CAWTTLGIGTEAFF. The CDR3 coding sequence is TGTGCCTGGACGACGCTGGGGATCGGCACTGAAGCTTTCTTT.